These 2 T cell receptor beta chains came from one sample sequenced in a study of OX40 agonist ivuxolimab in advanced cancers. Produced via immunoSEQ multiplex PCR; TCRdb's table is partial and in-frame only. Here the sample spans tens of thousands of clones, around four fifths being singletons. The starting material was CD4+ or CD8+ T cells sorted from blood, obtained in a trial of the OX40 agonist ivuxolimab. These receptors all come from an adult with an advanced solid tumor such as melanoma, head and neck, liver or kidney cancer.

The V gene is TRBV5-1, the J gene TRBJ2-5; no clear D gene. With 0 bases removed from V and 5 bases from J, the gap between germline ends came to 8 bases. This CDR3 has 13 residues. Germline CDR1 and CDR2: SGHRS and YFSETQ. The CDR3, as DNA: TGCGCCAGCAGCTTGGACCAGCTGGAGACCCAGTACTTC. Translation gives CASSLDQLETQYF.

The V call is TRBV21-1, the J call TRBJ2-1. TRBV21-1 is described as a pseudogene. The CDR3 spans 23 residues. The CDR3 reads CASSKDWTRGGGQRFPTYNEQFF. The DNA of the CDR3 is TGTGCCAGCAGCAAAGATTGGACCCGCGGAGGGGGACAAAGGTTCCCAACCTACAATGAGCAGTTCTTC.